This T cell receptor beta chain was found in a study of vaccination and CD4 T cells after COVID-19. On the study more broadly: SARS-CoV-2 had been detected by nasal swab PCR in convalescent patients; roughly 9 were mild, one severe. Control cultures received a CEFX pool, an HIV-1 Nef pool, or no peptide.

Regarding treatment: approximately 9-day PBMC culture with coronavirus spike peptide pools or control peptides (ViraFEST assay). Culture conditions combined two million PBMCs per well with about 9 IU/ml IL-2 and roughly 10 ug/ml peptide pools. CDR1 and CDR2 (germline): SGHNT, YYREEE (reference sequence). Trimming took 1 base from V and 5 from J, leaving 18 bases between them. This CDR3 region has 16 residues. In regard to this clonotype: Its target is not known.

The Oncomine TCR Beta short-read assay was what sequenced the DNA obtained from cultured CD4+ T cells. TCRdb reprocessed the PCR reads with MiXCR, giving one entry per CDR3 protein. The profile shows 15,000 or so distinct CDR3 sequences, 53% of them singletons. Whole-study results and caveats: It was found that, in convalescent patients, 304 of 307 vaccine-specific clones were spike mono-reactive.

This TCR was sampled from a human donor who had recovered from COVID-19. The chain links TRBV5-4 to TRBJ2-5; D may be TRBD1 or TRBD2 (5 bases each). The sample comprised CD4+ T cells from blood, cultured in vitro. The CDR3 loop reads CASSLPGTLLAETQYF. In nucleotides, the CDR3 is TGTGCCAGCAGCTTGCCAGGGACGTTGTTAGCGGAGACCCAGTACTTC.